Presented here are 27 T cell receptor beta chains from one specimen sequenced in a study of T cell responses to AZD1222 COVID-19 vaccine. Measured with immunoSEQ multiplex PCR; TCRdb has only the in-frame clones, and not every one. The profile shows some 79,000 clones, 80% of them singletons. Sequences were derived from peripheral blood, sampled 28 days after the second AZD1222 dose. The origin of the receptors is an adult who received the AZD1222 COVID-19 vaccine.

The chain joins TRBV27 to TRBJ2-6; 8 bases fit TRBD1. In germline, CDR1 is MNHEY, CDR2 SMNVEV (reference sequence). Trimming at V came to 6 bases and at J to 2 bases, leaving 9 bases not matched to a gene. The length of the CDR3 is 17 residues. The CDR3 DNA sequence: TGTGCCAGCAGACCTGGACAGGGTGTCGCTGGGGCCAACGTCCTGACTTTC. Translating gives CASRPGQGVAGANVLTF.

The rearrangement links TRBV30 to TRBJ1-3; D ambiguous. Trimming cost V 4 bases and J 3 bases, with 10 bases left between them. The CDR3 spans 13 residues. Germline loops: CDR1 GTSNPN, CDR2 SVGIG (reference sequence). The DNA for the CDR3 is TGTGCCTGGAACGGGGATCATGGAAACACCATATATTTT. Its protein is CAWNGDHGNTIYF.

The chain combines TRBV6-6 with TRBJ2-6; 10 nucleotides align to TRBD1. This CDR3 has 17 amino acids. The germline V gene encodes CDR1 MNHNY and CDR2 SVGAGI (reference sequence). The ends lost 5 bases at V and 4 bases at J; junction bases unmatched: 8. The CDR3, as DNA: TGTGCCAGCAGTCAGCCGGGACAGGGGACAGGGGCCAACGTCCTGACTTTC. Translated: CASSQPGQGTGANVLTF.

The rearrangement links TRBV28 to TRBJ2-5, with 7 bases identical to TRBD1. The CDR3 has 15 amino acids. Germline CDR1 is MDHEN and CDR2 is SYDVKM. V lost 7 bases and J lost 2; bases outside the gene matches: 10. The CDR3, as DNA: TGTGCCAGCAAGATCCCTAAGGGACAGCAAGAGACCCAGTACTTC. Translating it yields CASKIPKGQQETQYF.

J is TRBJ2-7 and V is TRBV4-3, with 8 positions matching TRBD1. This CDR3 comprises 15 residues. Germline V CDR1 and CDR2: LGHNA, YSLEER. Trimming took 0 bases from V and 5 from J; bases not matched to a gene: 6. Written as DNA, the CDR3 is TGCGCCAGCAGCCAAGACAGGGGGCAGGTAAACGAGCAGTACTTC. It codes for CASSQDRGQVNEQYF.

CDR3 coding DNA: TGTGCCAGCAGCTTAGAAACGGCCGTGTACGAGCAGTACTTC. Its protein product is CASSLETAVYEQYF. The chain employs TRBV11-3 and TRBJ2-7; D unclear. V was pared by 0 bases and J by 4 bases, with 10 bases between. The CDR3 consists of 14 residues. CDR1 and CDR2 (germline): SGHNT, YENEEA.

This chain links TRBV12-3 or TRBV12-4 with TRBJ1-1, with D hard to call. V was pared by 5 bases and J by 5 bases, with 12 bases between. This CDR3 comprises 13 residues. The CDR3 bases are TGTGCCAGCAGTCCAGTACGGGGAACTGAAGCTTTCTTT. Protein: CASSPVRGTEAFF.

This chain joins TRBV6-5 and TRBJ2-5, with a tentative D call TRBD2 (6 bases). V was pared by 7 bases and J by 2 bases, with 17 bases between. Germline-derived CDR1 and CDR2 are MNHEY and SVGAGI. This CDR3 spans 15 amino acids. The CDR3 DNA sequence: TGTGCCAGCAAAAGCTTGGAGGGCGTGCAAGAGACCCAGTACTTC. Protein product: CASKSLEGVQETQYF.

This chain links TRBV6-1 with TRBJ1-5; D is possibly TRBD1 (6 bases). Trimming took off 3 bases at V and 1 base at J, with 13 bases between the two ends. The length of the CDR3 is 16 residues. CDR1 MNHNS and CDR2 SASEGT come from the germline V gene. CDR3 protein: CASSEVTGKSNQPQHF. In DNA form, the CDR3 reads TGTGCCAGCAGTGAGGTTACAGGGAAAAGCAATCAGCCCCAGCATTTT.

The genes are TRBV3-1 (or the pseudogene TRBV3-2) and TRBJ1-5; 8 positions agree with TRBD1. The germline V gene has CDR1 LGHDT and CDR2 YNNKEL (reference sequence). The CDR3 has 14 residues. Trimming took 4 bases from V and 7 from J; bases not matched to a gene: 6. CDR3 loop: CASSPGTGEQPQHF. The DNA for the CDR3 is TGTGCCAGCAGCCCTGGGACAGGTGAACAGCCCCAGCATTTT.

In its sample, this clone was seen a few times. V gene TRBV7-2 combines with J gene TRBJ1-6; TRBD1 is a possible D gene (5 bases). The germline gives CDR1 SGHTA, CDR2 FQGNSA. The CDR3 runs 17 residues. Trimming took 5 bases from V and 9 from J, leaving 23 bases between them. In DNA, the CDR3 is TGTGCCAGCAGCACACACCAACAGGATATAGTATTTTCACCCCTCCACTTT. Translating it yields CASSTHQQDIVFSPLHF. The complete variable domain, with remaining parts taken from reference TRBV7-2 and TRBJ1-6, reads GAGVSQSPSNKVTEKGKDVELRCDPISGHTALYWYRQSLGQGLEFLIYFQGNSAPDKSGLPSDRFSAERTGGSVSTLTIQRTQQEDSAVYLCASSTHQQDIVFSPLHFGNGTRLTVT.

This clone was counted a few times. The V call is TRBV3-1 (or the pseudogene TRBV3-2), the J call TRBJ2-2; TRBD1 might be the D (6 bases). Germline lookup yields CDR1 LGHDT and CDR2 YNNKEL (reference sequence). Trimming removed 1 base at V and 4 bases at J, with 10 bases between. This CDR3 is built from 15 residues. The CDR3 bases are TGTGCCAGCAGCCAAGGTGGGACACGCACCGGGGAGCTGTTTTTT. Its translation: CASSQGGTRTGELFF.

As DNA, the CDR3 is TGTGCCAGCAGCTTAGGACCCTACAATGAGCAGTTCTTC. Its translation is CASSLGPYNEQFF. The V gene is TRBV11-1, the J gene TRBJ2-1; no reliable D call. V was trimmed by 1 base and J by 2 bases, leaving 3 bases between them. This CDR3 region has 13 residues. Germline CDR1 SGHAT, CDR2 FQDESV (reference sequence).

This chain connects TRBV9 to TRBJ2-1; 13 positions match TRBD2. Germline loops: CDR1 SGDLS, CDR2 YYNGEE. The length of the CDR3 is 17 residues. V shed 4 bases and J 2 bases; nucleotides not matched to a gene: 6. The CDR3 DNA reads TGTGCCAGCAGCCCCGGACTAGCGGGAGCGCCCTACAATGAGCAGTTCTTC. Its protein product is CASSPGLAGAPYNEQFF.

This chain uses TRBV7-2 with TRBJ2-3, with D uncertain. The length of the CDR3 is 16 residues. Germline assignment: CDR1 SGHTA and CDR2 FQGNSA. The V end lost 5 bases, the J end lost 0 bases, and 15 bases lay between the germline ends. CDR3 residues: CASSPGHTASTDTQYF. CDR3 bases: TGTGCCAGCAGCCCCGGTCACACGGCTAGCACAGATACGCAGTATTTT.

For the CDR3, the DNA is TGTGCCAGCAGTTACTCGATGGCGGGAGGGCTAGACGAGCAGTACTTC. Translated, it gives CASSYSMAGGLDEQYF. The chain uses TRBV6-2 or TRBV6-3 and TRBJ2-7; 9 bases map to TRBD2. The V segment lost 0 bases and the J segment 5 bases; nucleotides outside the gene matches: 8. The CDR3 has 16 amino acids. Germline assignment: CDR1 MNHEY and CDR2 SVGEGT.

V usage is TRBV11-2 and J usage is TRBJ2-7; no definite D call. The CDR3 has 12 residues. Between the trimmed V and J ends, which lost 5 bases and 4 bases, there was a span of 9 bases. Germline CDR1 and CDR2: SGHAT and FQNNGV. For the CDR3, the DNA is TGTGCCAGCAGCCCTCTTCAGTACGAGCAGTACTTC. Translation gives CASSPLQYEQYF.

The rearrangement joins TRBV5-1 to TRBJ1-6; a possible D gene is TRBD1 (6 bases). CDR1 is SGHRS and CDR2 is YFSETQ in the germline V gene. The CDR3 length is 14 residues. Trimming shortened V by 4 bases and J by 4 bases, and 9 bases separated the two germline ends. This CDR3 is CASSLGQYNSPLHF. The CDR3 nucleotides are TGCGCCAGCAGCCTCGGACAGTATAATTCACCCCTCCACTTT.

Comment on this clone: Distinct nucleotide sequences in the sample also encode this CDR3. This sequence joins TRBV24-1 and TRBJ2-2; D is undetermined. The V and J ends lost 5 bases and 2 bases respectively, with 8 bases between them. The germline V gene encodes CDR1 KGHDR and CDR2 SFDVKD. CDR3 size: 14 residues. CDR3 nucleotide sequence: TGTGCCACCAGTGGCAGTGTTAACACCGGGGAGCTGTTTTTT. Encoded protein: CATSGSVNTGELFF.

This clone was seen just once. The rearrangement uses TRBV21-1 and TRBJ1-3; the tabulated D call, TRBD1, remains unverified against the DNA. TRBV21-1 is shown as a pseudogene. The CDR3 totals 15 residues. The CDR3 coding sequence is TGTGCCAGCAGCTCGATAGGAGGGGGCGGAAACACCATATATTTT. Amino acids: CASSSIGGGGNTIYF.

The CDR3 loop reads CASSYSNRPGNQPQHF. The CDR3 DNA is TGTGCCAGCAGTTACTCGAATAGGCCCGGCAATCAGCCCCAGCATTTT. This rearrangement joins TRBV6-5 to TRBJ1-5; no firm D call. The CDR3 spans 16 residues. The germline V and J ends were trimmed by 0 bases and 2 bases, with 11 bases remaining between them. Germline V gene data show CDR1 as MNHEY and CDR2 as SVGAGI.

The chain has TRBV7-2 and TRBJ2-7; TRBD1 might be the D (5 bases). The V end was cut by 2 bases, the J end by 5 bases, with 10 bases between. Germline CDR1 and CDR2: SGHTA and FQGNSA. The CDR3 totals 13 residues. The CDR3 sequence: CASSLSTGNEQYF. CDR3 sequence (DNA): TGTGCCAGCAGCTTAAGTACAGGAAACGAGCAGTACTTC.

The CDR3 is CASSFDLGNSPLHF. CDR3 in DNA: TGTGCCAGCAGCTTCGATCTAGGGAATTCACCCCTCCACTTT. The V and J genes are TRBV5-4 and TRBJ1-6; D remains unclear. The CDR3 is 14 amino acids. Trimming pared 2 bases from V and 7 bases from J, leaving 10 bases between. Per the germline V gene, CDR1 is SGHNT and CDR2 is YYREEE (reference sequence).

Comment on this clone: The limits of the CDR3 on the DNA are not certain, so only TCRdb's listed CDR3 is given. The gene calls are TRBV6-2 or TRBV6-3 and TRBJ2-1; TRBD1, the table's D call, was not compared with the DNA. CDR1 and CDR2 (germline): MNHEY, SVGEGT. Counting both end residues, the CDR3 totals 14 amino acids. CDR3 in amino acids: CASSPGEQFFGQFF.

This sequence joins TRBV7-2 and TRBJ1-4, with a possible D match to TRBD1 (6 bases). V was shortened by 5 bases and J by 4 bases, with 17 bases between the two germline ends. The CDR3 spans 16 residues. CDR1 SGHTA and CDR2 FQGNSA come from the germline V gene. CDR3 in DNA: TGTGCCAGCAGCCCCAGCGCGGGGGGCGGTAATGAAAAACTGTTTTTT. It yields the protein CASSPSAGGGNEKLFF. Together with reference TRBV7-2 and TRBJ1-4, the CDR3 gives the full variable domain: GAGVSQSPSNKVTEKGKDVELRCDPISGHTALYWYRQSLGQGLEFLIYFQGNSAPDKSGLPSDRFSAERTGGSVSTLTIQRTQQEDSAVYLCASSPSAGGGNEKLFFGSGTQLSVL.

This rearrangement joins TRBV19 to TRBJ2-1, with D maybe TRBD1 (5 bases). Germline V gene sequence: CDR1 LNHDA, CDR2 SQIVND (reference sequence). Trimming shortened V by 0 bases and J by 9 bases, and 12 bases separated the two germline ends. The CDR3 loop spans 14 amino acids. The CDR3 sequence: CASSIDVGRGEQFF. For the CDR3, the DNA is TGTGCCAGTAGTATAGACGTAGGTAGGGGTGAGCAGTTCTTC.

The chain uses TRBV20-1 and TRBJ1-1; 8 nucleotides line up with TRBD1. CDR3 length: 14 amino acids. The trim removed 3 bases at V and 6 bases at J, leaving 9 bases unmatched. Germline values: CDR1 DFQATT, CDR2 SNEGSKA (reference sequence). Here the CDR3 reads CSASAGRGRPEAFF. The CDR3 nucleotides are TGCAGTGCTAGTGCGGGCAGGGGGCGCCCTGAAGCTTTCTTT.